This paragraph reports one T cell receptor (beta chain). Its antigen is as yet unknown. Since all of the isolated RNA was reverse transcribed, expressed TCRB transcripts were what got sequenced. Naive, central memory and regulatory T cell samples averaged roughly 3.4 million immunoSEQ reads each. This table comes from immunoSEQ multiplex PCR, and its TCRdb copy is limited to in-frame clones, with some not included. The sample contains approximately 160,000 clones, over 7.5% of which appear only once. The data stem from a study of beta chain features in type 1 diabetes. The germline gives CDR1 SGHRS, CDR2 YFSETQ. The CDR3 sequence is 15 residues long. V was trimmed by 2 bases and J by 3 bases, leaving 11 bases between them. Study-level results: For Type 1 diabetes patients, all four CD4+ subsets carried TCRB CDR3s that were moderately but significantly shorter.

CD4+ naive, central memory, regulatory and stem cell-like memory subsets were isolated by sorting on CD45RO/CCR7/CD25/CD127/CD95/CD27. The gene calls are TRBV5-1 and TRBJ2-2; tentatively, D is TRBD1 (5 bases). Sequencing input: central memory CD4+ T cells from blood. This receptor was taken from a woman younger than 30 in good health. The CDR3 region is CASSLGPGYTGELFF. The CDR3 DNA reads as TGCGCCAGCAGCTTAGGGCCAGGGTACACCGGGGAGCTGTTTTTT.